This T cell receptor (beta chain) was captured by sequencing in a study of beta chain features in type 1 diabetes. Findings and caveats of the study: People with Type 1 diabetes carried modestly yet significantly shorter TCRB CDR3s in all four CD4+ subsets. Compared to healthy donors, patients appeared to have naive, central memory and Treg TCRB repertoires that were more alike.

The collection from each donor was one heparinised blood draw averaging around 120 mL. Central memory, naive, regulatory and stem cell-like memory CD4+ cells were sorted by CD45RO/CCR7/CD25/CD127/CD95/CD27. Germline-derived CDR1 and CDR2 are SGHRS and YFSETQ. Trimming took 3 bases from V and 10 from J, leaving 20 bases between them. The CDR3 has 15 amino acids. Every isolated RNA sample was fully reverse transcribed, so sequencing captured expressed TCRB transcripts. Using immunoSEQ multiplex PCR, the repertoire was profiled, and TCRdb retains in-frame clones only, with some absent. The sample records under 400,000 clones, roughly 12% being singletons. This clone showed up just once. The antigen is undetermined.

V usage is TRBV5-1 and J usage is TRBJ2-1; possible D gene TRBD2, 7 bases. The sample taken for sequencing was naive CD4+ T cells from blood. The clonotype comes from a woman aged 18 to 35 with type 1 diabetes. The CDR3 loop is CASSWGGGFAVEQFF. CDR3 in DNA: TGCGCCAGCAGCTGGGGGGGCGGCTTCGCGGTAGAGCAGTTCTTC.